This passage covers 20 T cell receptor beta chains from one sample sequenced in a study of blood T cell repertoires in COVID-19. TCRdb keeps only in-frame clones here, not all; method: immunoSEQ multiplex PCR. This table has around 72,000 clones, roughly 86% appearing once. Sequencing was carried out using peripheral blood. The receptor set was obtained from a woman between 50 and 59 years old with acute or convalescent COVID-19.

The V gene is TRBV7-2, the J gene TRBJ1-2; D gene unclear. Trimming removed 5 bases at V and 8 bases at J, with 12 bases between. CDR3 size: 12 residues. Per the germline V gene, CDR1 is SGHTA and CDR2 is FQGNSA. This CDR3 is CASSVYGEGYTF. CDR3 sequence (DNA): TGTGCCAGCAGCGTTTATGGAGAGGGCTACACCTTC.

J is TRBJ1-3 and V is TRBV5-6; TRBD1 aligns across 7 bases. J was trimmed by 4 bases and V by 2 bases; bases with no gene match: 6. The germline V gene encodes CDR1 SGHDT and CDR2 YYEEEE. The CDR3 is 15 residues long. CDR3 in DNA: TGTGCCAGCAGCTTCGGCACAGGGGCAGGAAACACCATATATTTT. Amino acid sequence: CASSFGTGAGNTIYF.

This clone was recorded only once. This chain links TRBV7-9 with TRBJ2-3, with D uncertain. V was shortened by 6 bases and J by 2 bases, with 18 bases between the two germline ends. CDR3 length equals 16 residues. Looked up from germline, CDR1 is SEHNR and CDR2 is FQNEAQ (reference sequence). The CDR3 loop reads CASSRLVGMYTDTQYF. Written as DNA, the CDR3 is TGTGCCAGCAGTCGTCTAGTTGGAATGTACACAGATACGCAGTATTTT.

This chain uses TRBV9 with TRBJ2-7, with D uncertain. The CDR3 extends over 12 amino acids. Germline loops: CDR1 SGDLS, CDR2 YYNGEE. The V end was cut by 4 bases, the J end by 6 bases, with 11 bases between. CDR3 region: CASSNPPGEQYF. The CDR3 DNA follows: TGTGCCAGCAGCAACCCCCCCGGCGAGCAGTACTTC.

This clone was detected a few times. The V and J genes are TRBV6-5 and TRBJ1-5, with D possibly matching TRBD1 (5 bases). The CDR3 is 15 residues long. V gave up 6 bases and J gave up 0 bases, with 12 bases separating them. Germline V gene data show CDR1 as MNHEY and CDR2 as SVGAGI. The CDR3 sequence is CASSHLTDSNQPQHF. The CDR3 DNA reads as TGTGCCAGCAGCCATTTGACAGATAGCAATCAGCCCCAGCATTTT.

This rearrangement joins TRBV7-2 to TRBJ2-3, with D possibly being TRBD2 (7 bases). This CDR3 comprises 18 residues. Germline CDR1 reads SGHTA; CDR2 reads FQGNSA. The V end lost 5 bases, the J end lost 1 base, and 22 bases lay between the germline ends. For the CDR3, the DNA is TGTGCCAGCAGCCCCCTTCGGGGGGCGGGGTGGGGCACAGATACGCAGTATTTT. Its protein product is CASSPLRGAGWGTDTQYF.

This chain connects TRBV5-1 to TRBJ1-1; D might be TRBD1 (5 bases). Germline V lookup: CDR1 SGHRS, CDR2 YFSETQ. This CDR3 spans 15 amino acids. V lost 4 bases and J lost 1, with 14 bases in between. The CDR3, as DNA: TGCGCCAGCAGCCCCCCGGGCAGGGAGAACACTGAAGCTTTCTTT. Translation gives CASSPPGRENTEAFF.

V gene TRBV5-1 combines with J gene TRBJ2-1; D perhaps matches TRBD2 (6 bases). V lost 4 bases to trimming and J lost 5 bases, with 22 bases between them. In germline, CDR1 is SGHRS, CDR2 YFSETQ. This CDR3 spans 17 amino acids. CDR3 sequence (DNA): TGCGCCAGCAGCCCCCACGGGGGACTTACCCAAGACAATGAGCAGTTCTTC. Protein product: CASSPHGGLTQDNEQFF.

The J gene is TRBJ2-2, the V gene TRBV7-3; D possibly corresponds to TRBD2 (6 bases). V was shortened by 8 bases and J by 0 bases, with 13 bases between the two germline ends. Germline V gives CDR1 SGHTA, CDR2 FQGTGA. The CDR3 runs to 15 residues. The CDR3 nucleotides are TGTGCCAGCCGGTTAGCGGCGACGAACACCGGGGAGCTGTTTTTT. Its translation is CASRLAATNTGELFF.

This chain uses TRBV23-1 with TRBJ1-5, with 9 bases identical to TRBD1. TRBV23-1 is filed as an ORF, its function uncertain. CDR3 length equals 16 residues. V lost 7 bases, J lost 3 bases, and 10 bases stayed unmatched. This chain's CDR3 is CASIERTGVHNQPQHF. CDR3 nucleotide sequence: TGCGCCAGCATTGAGAGGACAGGGGTTCACAATCAGCCCCAGCATTTT.

This clone was recorded only once. The chain is built from TRBV19 and TRBJ2-2, with D possibly matching TRBD1 (6 bases). CDR1 is LNHDA and CDR2 is SQIVND in the germline V gene (reference sequence). The CDR3 sequence is 13 residues long. The germline V and J ends were trimmed by 6 bases and 3 bases, with 8 bases remaining between them. CDR3 sequence (DNA): TGTGCCAGTAGAAACAGGGACACCGGGGAGCTGTTTTTT. Amino acid sequence: CASRNRDTGELFF.

There are a few counts of this clone. The chain links TRBV4-2 to TRBJ2-5; a possible D gene is TRBD1 (5 bases). Germline CDR1 LGHNA, CDR2 YNFKEQ. This CDR3 region has 16 residues. Trimming pared 1 base from V and 4 bases from J, leaving 16 bases between. The CDR3 DNA reads as TGTGCCAGCAGCCAAGTTCAGGGCGAGTCGGGAGAGACCCAGTACTTC. Its protein is CASSQVQGESGETQYF.

The V call is TRBV5-1, the J call TRBJ1-5; tentative D call: TRBD1 (6 bases). V dropped 4 bases and J dropped 1 base, with 12 bases sitting between them. CDR3 size: 15 residues. CDR1 and CDR2 from the germline V gene are SGHRS and YFSETQ. CDR3 sequence (DNA): TGCGCCAGCAGCGAACAGGGTCAGAGCAATCAGCCCCAGCATTTT. Residues: CASSEQGQSNQPQHF.

The chain recombines TRBV3-1 (or the pseudogene TRBV3-2) with TRBJ2-5, with 7 nucleotides matching TRBD2. The CDR3 is 14 amino acids. Germline assignment: CDR1 LGHDT and CDR2 YNNKEL (reference sequence). The V gene end was trimmed by 4 bases and the J gene end by 5 bases; junction bases not matched to a gene: 7. Here the CDR3 reads CASSLNVGGETQYF. CDR3 bases: TGTGCCAGCAGCCTGAATGTGGGGGGGGAGACCCAGTACTTC.

As concerns this clone: Other DNA sequences of this sample code for an identical CDR3. This chain connects TRBV7-9 to TRBJ2-5; 8 bases are shared with TRBD1. V dropped 1 base and J dropped 5; count of bases not matched to a gene: 3. Germline V CDR1 and CDR2: SEHNR, FQNEAQ (reference sequence). The CDR3 covers 14 residues. The CDR3 spells CASSLGTGRETQYF. CDR3 nucleotides: TGTGCCAGCAGCTTAGGGACAGGGCGTGAGACCCAGTACTTC.

This rearrangement joins TRBV12-3 or TRBV12-4 to TRBJ1-5; D is uncertain. The CDR3 loop spans 13 amino acids. Trimming removed 7 bases from V and 5 bases from J, with 12 bases in between. Written as DNA, the CDR3 is TGTGCCAGCACCTTTCAGGCCCATCAGCCCCAGCATTTT. Translation gives CASTFQAHQPQHF.

The chain has TRBV30 and TRBJ2-7; 8 positions agree with TRBD2. The trim removed 3 bases at V and 7 bases at J, leaving 14 bases unmatched. This CDR3 spans 15 amino acids. Germline loops: CDR1 GTSNPN, CDR2 SVGIG (reference sequence). DNA of the CDR3: TGTGCCTGGAGCCACCCCCGAGTAGCGGGGAGGGAGCAGTACTTC. Protein product: CAWSHPRVAGREQYF. The whole variable domain, filled in from reference TRBV30 and TRBJ2-7, reads SQTIHQWPATLVQPVGSPLSLECTVEGTSNPNLYWYRQAAGRGLQLLFYSVGIGQISSEVPQNLSASRPQDRQFILSSKKLLLSDSGFYLCAWSHPRVAGREQYFGPGTRLTVT.

The chain combines TRBV30 with TRBJ2-3; D remains unclear. The V gene's germline CDR1 is GTSNPN and CDR2 SVGIG (reference sequence). V gave up 5 bases and J gave up 6 bases, with 9 bases separating them. The CDR3 extends over 11 amino acids. CDR3 amino acids: CAWSVGDTQYF. The CDR3 coding sequence is TGTGCCTGGTCGGTCGGGGATACGCAGTATTTT.

Written as DNA, the CDR3 is TGTGCCAGCAGCTATGACAGTAGCGGGGAGCTGTTTTTT. Residues: CASSYDSSGELFF. The J gene is TRBJ2-2, the V gene TRBV7-6; maybe TRBD1 (5 bases). The germline V gene encodes CDR1 SGHVS and CDR2 FNYEAQ. Trimming stripped 4 bases from V and 7 bases from J, with 10 bases between. This CDR3 is 13 amino acids long.

The gene calls are TRBV4-3 and TRBJ2-7; no clear D gene. The CDR3 runs 20 residues. Germline-derived CDR1 and CDR2 are LGHNA and YSLEER. The germline V and J ends were trimmed by 0 bases and 0 bases, with 24 bases remaining between them. The CDR3 is CASSQESGVGYNQNSYEQYF. CDR3 in DNA: TGCGCCAGCAGCCAAGAAAGTGGAGTTGGCTACAACCAAAACTCCTACGAGCAGTACTTC.